This T cell receptor (beta chain) was documented in a study of CD8 T cells in ankylosing spondylitis. TCRdb re-called the 5' RACE reads through MiXCR, storing one row per CDR3 protein. Among some 130,000 distinct CDR3 sequences, about an eighth were seen once, and the ten largest hold 2.5% to 3%. This clonotype was seen ten or more times. Its antigen is not known. Study-wide findings and caveats: Previous work reported some of these motif variants in the synovial fluid and blood of reactive arthritis.

The CDR3 has 15 residues. Per germline, CDR1 MDHEN and CDR2 SYDVKM. The V gene end was trimmed by 3 bases and the J gene end by 3 bases; junction bases not matched to a gene: 5. The clonotype comes from a female donor with ankylosing spondylitis or in good health (not recorded which). What was sequenced was blood, either unsorted or a sorted T cell fraction (not recorded which). The gene calls are TRBV28 and TRBJ1-5; 7 bases align to TRBD1. CDR3 nucleotides: TGTGCCAGCAGTTTGTCAGGGGGAGCCAATCAGCCCCAGCATTTT. It specifies CASSLSGGANQPQHF. The entire variable domain, with the rest obtained from reference TRBV28 and TRBJ1-5, is as follows: DVKVTQSSRYLVKRTGEKVFLECVQDMDHENMFWYRQDPGLGLRLIYFSYDVKMKEKGDIPEGYSVSREKKERFSLILESASTNQTSMYLCASSLSGGANQPQHFGDGTRLSIL.